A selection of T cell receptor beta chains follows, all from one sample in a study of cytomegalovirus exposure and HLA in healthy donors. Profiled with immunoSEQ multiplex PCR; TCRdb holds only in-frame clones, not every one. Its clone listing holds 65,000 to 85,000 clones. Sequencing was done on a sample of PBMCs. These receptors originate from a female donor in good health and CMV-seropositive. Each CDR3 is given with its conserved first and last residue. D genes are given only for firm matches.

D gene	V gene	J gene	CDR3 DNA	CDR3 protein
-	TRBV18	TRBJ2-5	TGTGCCAGCTCACCGGACAGACAAGAGACCCAGTACTTC	CASSPDRQETQYF
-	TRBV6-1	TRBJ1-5	TGTGCCAGCAGTGAAGCTTCAGGGGCCGGGAATCAGCCCCAGCATTTT	CASSEASGAGNQPQHF
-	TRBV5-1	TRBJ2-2	TGCGCCAGCAGCTTGGACAGGGTACGCACCGGGGAGCTGTTTTTT	CASSLDRVRTGELFF
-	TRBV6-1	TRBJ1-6	TGTGCCAGCAGTGAATATGGCAGGGATAATTCACCCCTCCACTTT	CASSEYGRDNSPLHF
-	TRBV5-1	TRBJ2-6	TGCGCCAGCGCCCAAGACAACTCTGGGGCCAACGTCCTGACTTTC	CASAQDNSGANVLTF
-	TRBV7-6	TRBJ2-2	TGTGCCAGCAGCTTAGCAGACAGAAACACCGGGGAGCTGTTTTTT	CASSLADRNTGELFF
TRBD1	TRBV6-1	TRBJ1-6	TGTGCCAGCGGAGAGGGACAGGGGTATAATTCACCCCTCCACTTT	CASGEGQGYNSPLHF
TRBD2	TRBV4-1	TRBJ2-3	TGCGCCAGCAGCCATTTAGCGGGGGGTGGCACAGATACGCAGTATTTT	CASSHLAGGGTDTQYF
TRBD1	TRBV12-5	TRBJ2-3	TGTGCTAGTGGTTTGGTCCCCTTCGACAGGGTTGACACAGATACGCAGTATTTT	CASGLVPFDRVDTDTQYF
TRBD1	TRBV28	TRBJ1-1	TGTGCCAGCACAGCTGTCGGGACAGGGTGGGTTCGGGAAGAAGCTTTCTTT	CASTAVGTGWVREEAFF